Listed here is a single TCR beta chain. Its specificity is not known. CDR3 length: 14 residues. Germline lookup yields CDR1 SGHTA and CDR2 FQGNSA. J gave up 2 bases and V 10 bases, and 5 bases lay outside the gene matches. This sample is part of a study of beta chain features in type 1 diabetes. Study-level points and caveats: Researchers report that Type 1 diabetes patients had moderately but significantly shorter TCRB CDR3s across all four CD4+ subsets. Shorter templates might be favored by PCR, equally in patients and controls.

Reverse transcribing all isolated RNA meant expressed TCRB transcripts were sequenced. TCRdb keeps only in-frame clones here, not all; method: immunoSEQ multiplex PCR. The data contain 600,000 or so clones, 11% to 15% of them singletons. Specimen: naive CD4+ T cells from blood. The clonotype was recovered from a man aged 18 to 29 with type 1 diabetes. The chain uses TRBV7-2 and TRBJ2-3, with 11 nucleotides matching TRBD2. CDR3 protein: CATKLAGVTDTQYF. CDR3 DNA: TGTGCCACCAAACTAGCGGGAGTCACAGATACGCAGTATTTT.